What follows describes a single TCR beta chain. Its antigen is unknown. Those with alopecia areata gave lesional scalp punch biopsies and peripheral blood. Extraction of RNA preceded its reverse transcription into cDNA, which served as the sequencing template. TCRdb's table, derived via immunoSEQ multiplex PCR, lists solely in-frame clones and lacks some. The sample shows just over 30,000 clones, approximately 56% of them seen only once. This entry comes from a study of CD8+ T cells in alopecia areata. Study conclusions and caveats: Especially in alopecia totalis/universalis, lesional scalp showed greater clonality than normal scalp did.

Material: NKG2D-high CD8+ T cells sorted from blood. This clonotype originated in a human donor with alopecia areata.

This chain's CDR3 is CASSPGQGATASYNEQFF. CDR3 sequence (DNA): TGTGCCAGCAGCCCGGGACAGGGGGCAACGGCTTCCTACAATGAGCAGTTCTTC. The V gene is TRBV7-9, the J gene TRBJ2-1; 12 positions agree with TRBD1. This CDR3 contains 18 residues. V lost 5 bases, J lost 1 base, and 9 bases stayed unmatched. Germline CDR1 and CDR2: SEHNR and FQNEAQ (reference sequence).